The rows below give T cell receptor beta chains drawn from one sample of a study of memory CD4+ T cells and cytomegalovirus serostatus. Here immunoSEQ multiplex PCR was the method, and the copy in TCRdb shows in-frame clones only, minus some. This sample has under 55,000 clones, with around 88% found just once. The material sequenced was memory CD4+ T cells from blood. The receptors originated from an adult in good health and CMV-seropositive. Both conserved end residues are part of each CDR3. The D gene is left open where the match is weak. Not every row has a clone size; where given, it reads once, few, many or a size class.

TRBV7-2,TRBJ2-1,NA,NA,CASSPAGNEQFF,TGTGCCAGCAGCCCGGCGGGGAATGAGCAGTTCTTC
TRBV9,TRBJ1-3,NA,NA,CASSVEGLSSSGNTIYF,TGTGCCAGCAGCGTAGAAGGACTTTCAAGCTCTGGAAACACCATATATTTT
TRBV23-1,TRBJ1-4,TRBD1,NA,CASSHPPGQGVNEKLFF,TGCGCCAGCAGTCATCCTCCGGGACAGGGGGTGAATGAAAAACTGTTTTTT
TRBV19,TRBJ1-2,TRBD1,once,CASSTPDRGPISYTF,TGTGCCAGTAGTACCCCGGACAGGGGGCCTATAAGCTACACCTTC
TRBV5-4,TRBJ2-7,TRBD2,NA,CASSLSRGGFYEQYF,TGTGCCAGCAGCTTGTCCCGCGGGGGTTTCTACGAGCAGTACTTC
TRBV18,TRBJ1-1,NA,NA,CASSPVARNTEAFF,TGTGCCAGCTCACCAGTGGCGAGGAACACTGAAGCTTTCTTT
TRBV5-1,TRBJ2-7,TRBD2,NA,CASSLNGGSGTGEQYF,TGCGCCAGCAGCTTGAATGGGGGTAGCGGGACGGGAGAGCAGTACTTC
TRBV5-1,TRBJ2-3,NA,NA,CASSPTETSTDTQYF,TGCGCCAGCAGCCCCACAGAGACTAGCACAGATACGCAGTATTTT
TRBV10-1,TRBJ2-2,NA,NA,CASSESKSRPSNTGELFF,TGCGCCAGCAGTGAGTCGAAGTCGAGGCCGTCGAACACCGGGGAGCTGTTTTTT
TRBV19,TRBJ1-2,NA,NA,CASSIWSGGFNYGYTF,TGTGCCAGTAGTATATGGAGCGGCGGATTTAACTATGGCTACACCTTC
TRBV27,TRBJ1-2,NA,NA,CASSTWLGGSRGGYTF,TGTGCCAGCTCTACTTGGCTCGGGGGGTCCCGAGGAGGCTACACCTTC
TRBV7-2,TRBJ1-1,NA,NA,CASSLSSGTMNTEAFF,TGTGCCAGCAGCTTAAGTTCGGGCACGATGAACACTGAAGCTTTCTTT
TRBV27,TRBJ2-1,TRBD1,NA,CASSYSGQAYNEQFF,TGTGCCAGCAGTTACTCGGGACAGGCCTACAATGAGCAGTTCTTC
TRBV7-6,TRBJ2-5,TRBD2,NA,CASSLVTSGSQETQYF,TGTGCCAGCAGCTTAGTGACTAGCGGGAGCCAAGAGACCCAGTACTTC
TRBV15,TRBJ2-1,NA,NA,CATSRDNGGHDEQFF,TGTGCCACCAGCAGAGATAATGGAGGGCACGATGAGCAGTTCTTC
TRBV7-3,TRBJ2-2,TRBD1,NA,CASGQGITGELFF,TGTGCCAGCGGACAGGGGATCACCGGGGAGCTGTTTTTT
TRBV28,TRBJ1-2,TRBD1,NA,CASSPPLIRGGGWGYTF,TGTGCCAGCAGTCCTCCACTTATCCGAGGAGGGGGCTGGGGCTACACCTTC
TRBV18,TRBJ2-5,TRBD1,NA,CASSRLQGAGETQYF,TGTGCCAGCTCACGGTTACAGGGGGCAGGAGAGACCCAGTACTTC
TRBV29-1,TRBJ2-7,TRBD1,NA,CSVVLTGRPYEQYF,TGCAGCGTCGTACTGACAGGGCGCCCCTACGAGCAGTACTTC
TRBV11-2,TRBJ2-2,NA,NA,CASSLRVDTGELFF,TGTGCCAGCAGCTTACGGGTTGACACCGGGGAGCTGTTTTTT
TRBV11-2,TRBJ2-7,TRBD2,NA,CASSLDNTPGLAYSYEQYF,TGTGCCAGCAGCTTAGATAATACTCCGGGACTAGCATATTCCTACGAGCAGTACTTC
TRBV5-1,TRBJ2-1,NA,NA,CASSLAIDEQFF,TGCGCCAGCAGCTTGGCCATAGATGAGCAGTTCTTC
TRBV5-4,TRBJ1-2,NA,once,CASSLAGLGTGGYTF,TGTGCCAGCAGCCTCGCCGGGCTTGGGACGGGTGGCTACACCTTC
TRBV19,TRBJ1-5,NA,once,CASSMRQGRSNQPQHF,TGTGCCAGTAGTATGAGGCAGGGCCGGTCCAATCAGCCCCAGCATTTT
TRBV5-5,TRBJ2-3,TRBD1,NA,CASSLRQGGATNF,TGTGCCAGCAGCCTCAGACAGGGGGGCGCAACGAATTTT
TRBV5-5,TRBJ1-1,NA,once,CASSLWDYTEAFF,TGTGCCAGCAGCTTGTGGGACTACACTGAAGCTTTCTTT
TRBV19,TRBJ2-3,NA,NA,CASSIGGYRTDTQYF,TGTGCCAGTAGTATAGGCGGATACAGGACAGATACGCAGTATTTT
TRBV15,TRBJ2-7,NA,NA,CATSSRKSSYEQYF,TGTGCCACCAGCAGCCGCAAGAGCTCCTACGAGCAGTACTTC
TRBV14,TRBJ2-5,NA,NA,CASSQGRSRIQETQYF,TGTGCCAGCAGCCAAGGCCGCAGTAGGATACAAGAGACCCAGTACTTC
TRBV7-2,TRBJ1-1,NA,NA,CASSPPLLQGTTEAFF,TGTGCCAGCAGCCCCCCCCTCCTTCAGGGTACCACTGAAGCTTTCTTT
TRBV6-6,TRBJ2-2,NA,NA,CASGQRNTGELFF,TGTGCCAGCGGGCAGAGAAACACCGGGGAGCTGTTTTTT
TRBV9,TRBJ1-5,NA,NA,CASSGDTSNQPQHF,TGTGCCAGCAGCGGGGATACTAGCAATCAGCCCCAGCATTTT
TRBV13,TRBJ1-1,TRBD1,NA,CASISVGQGRAFF,TGTGCCAGCATCTCTGTGGGACAGGGGCGGGCTTTCTTT
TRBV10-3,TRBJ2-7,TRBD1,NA,CAISEGGRSFYEQYF,TGTGCCATCAGTGAAGGGGGCAGGTCTTTCTACGAGCAGTACTTC
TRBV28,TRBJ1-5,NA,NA,CASREGSSSNQPQHF,TGTGCCAGCAGAGAGGGGAGTTCGAGCAATCAGCCCCAGCATTTT
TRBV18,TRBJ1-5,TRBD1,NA,CASSPGTGQGQPQHF,TGTGCCAGCTCACCAGGGACAGGTCAGGGTCAGCCCCAGCATTTT
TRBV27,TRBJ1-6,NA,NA,CASRTPGVSNSPLHF,TGTGCCAGCAGGACTCCGGGGGTATCTAATTCACCCCTCCACTTT
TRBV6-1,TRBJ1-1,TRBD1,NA,CANSDREYTEAFF,TGTGCCAACTCAGACAGGGAGTACACTGAAGCTTTCTTT
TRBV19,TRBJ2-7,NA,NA,CASSMQLTLVSYEQYF,TGTGCCAGTAGTATGCAGCTCACATTAGTATCCTACGAGCAGTACTTC
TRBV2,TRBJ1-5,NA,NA,CASSERGEGNQPQHF,TGTGCCAGCAGTGAACGAGGGGAGGGCAATCAGCCCCAGCATTTT
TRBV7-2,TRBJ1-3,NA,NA,CASSPLVGNTIYF,TGTGCCAGCAGCCCCTTGGTAGGAAACACCATATATTTT
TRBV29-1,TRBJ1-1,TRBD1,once,CRVGTGGAEAFF,TGCAGGGTCGGGACAGGGGGCGCTGAAGCTTTCTTT
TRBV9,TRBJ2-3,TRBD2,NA,CASSPRGLAGGKADTQYF,TGTGCCAGCAGCCCCCGGGGACTAGCGGGAGGTAAGGCAGATACGCAGTATTTT
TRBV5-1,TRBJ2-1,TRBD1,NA,CASSPDRSGDEQFF,TGCGCCAGCAGCCCGGACAGGTCAGGAGATGAGCAGTTCTTC
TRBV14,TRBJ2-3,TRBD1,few,CASSQLAQGEDTQYF,TGTGCCAGCAGCCAGTTGGCACAGGGGGAAGATACGCAGTATTTT
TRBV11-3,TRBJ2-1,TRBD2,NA,CASSSNGSLLAGGPNEQFF,TGTGCCAGCAGCTCCAACGGGAGCTTACTAGCGGGGGGTCCCAATGAGCAGTTCTTC
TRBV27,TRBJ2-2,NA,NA,CASRPLGTPGTGELFF,TGTGCCAGCAGGCCCCTCGGGACCCCTGGAACCGGGGAGCTGTTTTTT
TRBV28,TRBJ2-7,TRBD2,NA,CASSTFTSGTYEQYF,TGTGCCAGCAGTACCTTCACTAGCGGGACCTACGAGCAGTACTTC
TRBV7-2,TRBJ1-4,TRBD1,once,CASSSEGTALVGKLFF,TGTGCCAGCAGCTCGGAAGGGACAGCCCTGGTGGGAAAACTGTTTTTT
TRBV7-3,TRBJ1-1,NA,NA,CASSSTGMNTEAFF,TGTGCCAGCAGCTCGACGGGCATGAACACTGAAGCTTTCTTT
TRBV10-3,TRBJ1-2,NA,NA,CAISESISGRERDGYTF,TGTGCCATCAGTGAGTCGATTTCGGGCAGGGAAAGGGACGGCTACACCTTC
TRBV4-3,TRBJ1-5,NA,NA,CASSQDSNQPQHF,TGCGCCAGCAGCCAAGATAGCAATCAGCCCCAGCATTTT
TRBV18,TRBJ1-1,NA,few,CASSPGLDTEAFF,TGTGCCAGCTCACCAGGACTGGACACTGAAGCTTTCTTT
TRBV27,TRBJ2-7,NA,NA,CASSPRGDSYEQYF,TGTGCCAGCAGCCCCCGCGGGGACTCCTACGAGCAGTACTTC
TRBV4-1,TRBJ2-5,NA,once,CASSQAWARAVQETQYF,TGCGCCAGCAGCCAAGCCTGGGCCCGGGCCGTTCAAGAGACCCAGTACTTC
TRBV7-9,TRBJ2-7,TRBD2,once,CASSRSGGLLEQYF,TGTGCCAGCAGCCGTAGCGGGGGGCTTCTCGAGCAGTACTTC
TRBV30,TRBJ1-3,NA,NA,CAWSAKRGNTIYF,TGTGCCTGGAGTGCTAAGCGAGGAAACACCATATATTTT